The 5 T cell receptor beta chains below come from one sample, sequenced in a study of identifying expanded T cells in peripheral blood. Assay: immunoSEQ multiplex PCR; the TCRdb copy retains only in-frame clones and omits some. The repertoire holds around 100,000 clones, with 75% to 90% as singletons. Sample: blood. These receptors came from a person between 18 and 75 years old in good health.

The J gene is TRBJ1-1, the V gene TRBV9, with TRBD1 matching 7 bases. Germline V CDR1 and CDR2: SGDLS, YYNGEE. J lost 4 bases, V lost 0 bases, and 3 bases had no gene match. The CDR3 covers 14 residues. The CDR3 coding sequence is TGTGCCAGCAGCGTAGGAGGGGGCTCCACTGAAGCTTTCTTT. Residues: CASSVGGGSTEAFF.

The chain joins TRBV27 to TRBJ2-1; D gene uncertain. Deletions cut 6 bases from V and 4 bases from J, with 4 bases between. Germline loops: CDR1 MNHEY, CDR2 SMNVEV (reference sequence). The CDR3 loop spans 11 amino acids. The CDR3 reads CASSRYNEQFF. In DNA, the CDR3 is TGTGCCAGCAGCCGATACAATGAGCAGTTCTTC.

For the CDR3, the DNA is TGTGCCAGCACATCGTCAGGGACGAACACTGAAGCTTTCTTT. Translated: CASTSSGTNTEAFF. The chain employs TRBV7-9 and TRBJ1-1; D might be TRBD1 (5 bases). The V end was cut by 7 bases, the J end by 1 base, with 13 bases between. In germline, CDR1 is SEHNR, CDR2 FQNEAQ (reference sequence). CDR3 length equals 14 residues.

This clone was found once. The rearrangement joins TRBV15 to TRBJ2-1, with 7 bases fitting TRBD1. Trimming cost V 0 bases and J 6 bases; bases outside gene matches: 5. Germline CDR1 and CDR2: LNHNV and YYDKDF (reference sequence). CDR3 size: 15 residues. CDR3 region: CATSRDYGTVNEQFF. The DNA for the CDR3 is TGTGCCACCAGCAGAGATTACGGGACAGTCAATGAGCAGTTCTTC.

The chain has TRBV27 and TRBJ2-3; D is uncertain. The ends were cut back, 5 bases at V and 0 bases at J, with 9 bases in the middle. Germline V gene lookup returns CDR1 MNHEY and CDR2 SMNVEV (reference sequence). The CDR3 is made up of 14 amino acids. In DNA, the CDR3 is TGTGCCAGCAGTCGCCGGGCCAGCACAGATACGCAGTATTTT. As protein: CASSRRASTDTQYF.